This T cell receptor beta chain was sequenced in a study of Ad26.COV2.S vaccination and SARS-CoV-2 variants. Study observations and caveats: Responses of spike-specific T cells (both CD8+ and CD4+) reportedly showed substantial breadth after vaccination.

The repertoire was sequenced with immunoSEQ multiplex PCR; TCRdb's copy has only in-frame clones and lacks some. The data hold approximately 350,000 clones, with about four fifths observed a single time. Comments on this clone: What it binds is not known.

Germline V gives CDR1 MGHRA, CDR2 YSYEKL. This CDR3 spans 15 amino acids. The ends were cut back, 8 bases at V and 6 bases at J, with 23 bases in the middle. The sample's treatment: 15 to 20 received Ad26.COV2.S at low or high dose, single or two shots; 5 received placebo; per-sample allocation not given. Sampling was performed 63 days after the first vaccine or placebo injection. An adult of 18-55 years in Boston served as donor. The rearrangement uses TRBV4-1 and TRBJ2-7, with TRBD1 as a possible D gene (6 bases). Sequenced material: peripheral blood, taken in a trial of Ad26.COV2.S vaccine versus placebo. The TCR was taken from a person between 18 and 65 years old who received the Ad26.COV2.S COVID-19 vaccine or a placebo. The CDR3, as DNA: TGCGCCAGCCTCCAAGGGGTTAGATGGGGGCTCGAGCAGTACTTC. Encoded protein: CASLQGVRWGLEQYF.